The 28 T cell receptor beta chains in this list originate from one sample, sequenced in a study of blood T cell repertoires in COVID-19. Some clones are missing from TCRdb's copy, which holds only in-frame ones; the method was immunoSEQ multiplex PCR. The sample includes 250,000 or so clones, roughly nine tenths seen only once; the top ten take less than 0.95%. The material sequenced was peripheral blood. All receptors come from a woman aged 35 to 49 who had recovered from COVID-19.

V gene TRBV3-1 (or the pseudogene TRBV3-2) combines with J gene TRBJ1-2, with TRBD1 matching 7 bases. J gave up 6 bases and V 0 bases, and 4 bases lay outside the gene matches. This CDR3 has 14 residues. Germline V lookup: CDR1 LGHDT, CDR2 YNNKEL (reference sequence). The CDR3 DNA sequence: TGTGCCAGCAGCCAAGACAGGGACAGCCATGGCTACACCTTC. Its translation is CASSQDRDSHGYTF.

This chain joins TRBV11-2 and TRBJ2-3, with 13 bases lining up with TRBD2. V shed 5 bases, J shed 6 bases, and the junction held 8 bases outside the gene matches. There are 16 residues in the CDR3. The germline V gene encodes CDR1 SGHAT and CDR2 FQNNGV. CDR3 bases: TGTGCCAGCAGCATGACTAGCGGGAGGCCCACCGATACGCAGTATTTT. It specifies CASSMTSGRPTDTQYF.

V and J are TRBV6-4 and TRBJ1-3; D is perhaps TRBD1 (5 bases). Germline lookup yields CDR1 MRHNA and CDR2 SNTAGT. This CDR3 is built from 20 residues. V lost 8 bases, J lost 0 bases, and 29 bases lay in between. This CDR3 reads CASGREKGREEEDSGNTIYF. For the CDR3, the DNA is TGTGCCAGCGGGCGGGAAAAGGGCAGGGAGGAAGAGGACTCTGGAAACACCATATATTTT.

The chain recombines TRBV7-2 with TRBJ2-4; 9 bases align to TRBD2. The CDR3 spans 15 residues. Germline V gives CDR1 SGHTA, CDR2 FQGNSA. J was trimmed by 1 base and V by 4 bases; bases with no gene match: 2. This chain's CDR3 is CASSYTSGAKNIQYF. CDR3 in DNA: TGTGCCAGCAGCTACACTAGCGGGGCCAAAAACATTCAGTACTTC.

This chain joins TRBV7-9 and TRBJ2-7; TRBD2 matches 13 bases. J gave up 7 bases and V 5 bases, and 5 bases lay outside the gene matches. Germline V gene sequence: CDR1 SEHNR, CDR2 FQNEAQ (reference sequence). The CDR3 has 14 amino acids. The CDR3 DNA is TGTGCCAGCAGCGGCACTAGCGGGAGGGGTGAGCAGTACTTC. Residues: CASSGTSGRGEQYF.

The V and J genes are TRBV6-6 and TRBJ1-1; D might be TRBD1 (6 bases). Trimming cost V 6 bases and J 5 bases, with 16 bases left between them. The CDR3 runs 14 residues. Germline V gene data show CDR1 as MNHNY and CDR2 as SVGAGI (reference sequence). DNA of the CDR3: TGTGCCAGCAGAAACAGGGCTTTGGGGACTGAAGCTTTCTTT. Its protein is CASRNRALGTEAFF.

The rearrangement uses TRBV5-1 and TRBJ2-1, with 8 bases identical to TRBD1. This CDR3 has 15 residues. With V trimmed by 4 bases and J by 8 bases, 11 bases remained unmatched. CDR1 and CDR2 (germline): SGHRS, YFSETQ. The chain's CDR3 is CASSIAGQVTDEQFF. Here the CDR3 DNA reads TGCGCCAGCAGCATCGCGGGACAGGTTACAGATGAGCAGTTCTTC. Complete variable domain (other parts from reference TRBV5-1 and TRBJ2-1): KAGVTQTPRYLIKTRGQQVTLSCSPISGHRSVSWYQQTPGQGLQFLFEYFSETQRNKGNFPGRFSGRQFSNSRSEMNVSTLELGDSALYLCASSIAGQVTDEQFFGPGTRLTVL.

The rearrangement joins TRBV24-1 to TRBJ2-7, with D maybe TRBD2 (7 bases). Germline CDR1 is KGHDR and CDR2 is SFDVKD. The CDR3 totals 13 residues. V gave up 9 bases and J gave up 3 bases, with 14 bases separating them. The DNA of the CDR3 is TGTGCCACCGGCCCAGGGGAGGGCTACGAGCAGTACTTC. Amino acids: CATGPGEGYEQYF.

The V call is TRBV7-3, the J call TRBJ2-3; 12 bases are a match to TRBD1. Germline CDR1 SGHTA, CDR2 FQGTGA. The CDR3 has 16 residues. V gave up 5 bases and J gave up 4 bases; unmatched junction bases: 7. CDR3 DNA sequence: TGTGCCAGCAGCCAGGGCGGGACAGGGGGCGCAGATACGCAGTATTTT. This codes for CASSQGGTGGADTQYF.

The chain links TRBV5-1 to TRBJ2-7; TRBD1 agrees at 7 bases. The CDR3 covers 15 residues. Losses at the gene ends were 3 bases for V and 3 bases for J; bases not matched to a gene: 9. Per germline, CDR1 SGHRS and CDR2 YFSETQ. CDR3 sequence: CASSSTGTEIYEQYF. In DNA, the CDR3 is TGCGCCAGCAGCTCCACCGGGACAGAAATCTACGAGCAGTACTTC.

The CDR3 nucleotides are TGTGCCTGGGCGTCTAGCGGGATTTACGAGCAGTACTTC. The encoded protein is CAWASSGIYEQYF. The chain is built from TRBV30 and TRBJ2-7, with 9 bases aligning to TRBD2. Germline V CDR1 and CDR2: GTSNPN, SVGIG (reference sequence). CDR3 size: 13 residues. V was pared by 5 bases and J by 4 bases, with 6 bases of the junction left unmatched.

V usage is TRBV28 and J usage is TRBJ2-1, with D unclear. The germline V gene encodes CDR1 MDHEN and CDR2 SYDVKM. With 2 bases removed from V and 5 bases from J, the gap between germline ends came to 19 bases. CDR3 size: 17 residues. CDR3 bases: TGTGCCAGCAGTTTAGCGGTTAGGAGAAAACCCGACAATGAGCAGTTCTTC. Translated: CASSLAVRRKPDNEQFF.

This chain uses TRBV19 with TRBJ1-5; possible D gene TRBD1, 5 bases. The CDR3 has 12 amino acids. The V gene lost 5 bases and the J gene lost 5 bases, with 7 bases spanning the gap. CDR1 and CDR2 from the germline V gene are LNHDA and SQIVND (reference sequence). CDR3 protein: CASSGRDQPQHF. CDR3 sequence (DNA): TGTGCCAGTAGTGGCAGGGATCAGCCCCAGCATTTT.

V is TRBV15 and J is TRBJ2-1; 13 bases map to TRBD2. The length of the CDR3 is 16 residues. V trimming: 2 bases; J trimming: 5 bases; junction bases outside the gene matches: 3. Per germline, CDR1 LNHNV and CDR2 YYDKDF (reference sequence). The DNA for the CDR3 is TGTGCCACCAGCAGACGGACTAGCGGGAGTCACAATGAGCAGTTCTTC. Amino acid sequence: CATSRRTSGSHNEQFF.

The chain links TRBV5-1 to TRBJ1-2, with 9 bases aligning to TRBD1. The ends lost 0 bases at V and 2 bases at J; junction bases unmatched: 5. Germline V gene data show CDR1 as SGHRS and CDR2 as YFSETQ. This CDR3 comprises 16 residues. CDR3 sequence (DNA): TGCGCCAGCAGCTTGGGAACAGGGGGCGGGAACTATGGCTACACCTTC. Its protein product is CASSLGTGGGNYGYTF.

V is TRBV7-8 and J is TRBJ2-5, with D tentatively TRBD1 (5 bases). The ends were cut back, 2 bases at V and 5 bases at J, with 9 bases in the middle. Germline assignment: CDR1 SGHVS and CDR2 FQNEAQ. This CDR3 comprises 13 residues. The CDR3 is CASSLLGDETQYF. In DNA, the CDR3 is TGTGCCAGCAGCTTATTAGGGGATGAGACCCAGTACTTC.

The chain is built from TRBV6-5 and TRBJ1-2, with 8 nucleotides matching TRBD1. V dropped 8 bases and J dropped 4; count of bases not matched to a gene: 6. Germline V CDR1 and CDR2: MNHEY, SVGAGI. There are 13 residues in the CDR3. CDR3 coding DNA: TGTGCCAGCGGCCGACAGGGGCTCTATGGCTACACCTTC. Protein product: CASGRQGLYGYTF.

This chain links TRBV19 with TRBJ2-7; possible D gene TRBD2, 6 bases. CDR1 LNHDA and CDR2 SQIVND come from the germline V gene (reference sequence). The CDR3 is made up of 14 amino acids. Trimming cost V 3 bases and J 3 bases, with 12 bases left between them. CDR3 loop: CASSMSSANYEQYF. As DNA, the CDR3 is TGTGCCAGTAGTATGTCTAGCGCCAACTACGAGCAGTACTTC.

In its sample, this clone was seen once. The CDR3 region is CASSTGPNTGELFF. As DNA, the CDR3 is TGTGCCAGCAGTACAGGGCCGAACACCGGGGAGCTGTTTTTT. V is TRBV27 and J is TRBJ2-2; D possibly corresponds to TRBD1 (6 bases). Germline V gives CDR1 MNHEY, CDR2 SMNVEV (reference sequence). With 5 bases removed from V and 0 bases from J, the gap between germline ends came to 7 bases. This CDR3 is 14 amino acids long.

The V gene is TRBV2, the J gene TRBJ2-1; 12 bases are a match to TRBD2. The CDR3 runs 16 residues. Germline CDR1 and CDR2: SNHLY and FYNNEI. The CDR3 sequence: CALGTSGRNSYNEQFF. In nucleotides, the CDR3 is TGTGCTCTTGGGACTAGCGGGCGAAACTCCTACAATGAGCAGTTCTTC.

The chain recombines TRBV18 with TRBJ2-7, with 7 positions matching TRBD2. This CDR3 region has 15 residues. Germline loops: CDR1 KGHSH, CDR2 LQKENI. The V gene end was trimmed by 0 bases and the J gene end by 1 base; junction bases not matched to a gene: 3. In DNA, the CDR3 is TGTGCCAGCTCACCACCGGGGCGGGAGTCCTACGAGCAGTACTTC. This encodes CASSPPGRESYEQYF.

V usage is TRBV5-1 and J usage is TRBJ2-3; 7 nucleotides line up with TRBD2. Germline CDR1 SGHRS, CDR2 YFSETQ. J lost 0 bases, V lost 4 bases, and 2 bases had no gene match. The CDR3 extends over 14 amino acids. The CDR3 DNA reads as TGCGCCAGCAGCGGGGGGGACAGCACAGATACGCAGTATTTT. Protein: CASSGGDSTDTQYF.

In nucleotides, the CDR3 is TGTGCCACCAAGTCCAAGCTGGCTCTAGCGGGAGTCCATGAGCAGTTCTTC. Translated, it gives CATKSKLALAGVHEQFF. This sequence joins TRBV24-1 and TRBJ2-1; the match to TRBD2 covers 10 bases. The V and J ends lost 8 bases and 8 bases, in that order; junction bases with no gene match: 17. The CDR3 extends over 17 amino acids. Germline V gene lookup returns CDR1 KGHDR and CDR2 SFDVKD.

The rearrangement uses TRBV2 and TRBJ1-1, with 7 nucleotides matching TRBD1. The germline CDR1 and CDR2 sequences are SNHLY and FYNNEI. The CDR3 consists of 14 residues. V dropped 4 bases and J dropped 1; count of bases not matched to a gene: 3. CDR3 region: CASSGQGGNTEAFF. The CDR3 nucleotides read TGTGCCAGCAGTGGACAGGGCGGGAACACTGAAGCTTTCTTT. Together with reference TRBV2 and TRBJ1-1, the CDR3 gives the full variable domain: EPEVTQTPSHQVTQMGQEVILRCVPISNHLYFYWYRQILGQKVEFLVSFYNNEISEKSEIFDDQFSVERPDGSNFTLKIRSTKLEDSAMYFCASSGQGGNTEAFFGQGTRLTVV.

The J gene is TRBJ1-2, the V gene TRBV6-2 or TRBV6-3; 7 positions match TRBD1. The V segment lost 5 bases and the J segment 2 bases; nucleotides outside the gene matches: 8. CDR3 length: 15 amino acids. Germline loops: CDR1 MNHEY, CDR2 SVGEGT. CDR3 sequence: CASSRRTGKNYGYTF. In DNA form, the CDR3 reads TGTGCCAGCAGTCGACGGACAGGAAAAAACTATGGCTACACCTTC.

The chain employs TRBV30 and TRBJ1-4; D may be TRBD1 (6 bases). This CDR3 is built from 11 residues. The V and J ends lost 3 bases and 7 bases respectively, with 6 bases between them. Germline V gene sequence: CDR1 GTSNPN, CDR2 SVGIG (reference sequence). Written as DNA, the CDR3 is TGTGCCTGGAGGGACAGTGAAAAACTGTTTTTT. It yields the protein CAWRDSEKLFF.

This sequence joins TRBV28 and TRBJ2-3; D is undetermined. There are 13 residues in the CDR3. Germline loops: CDR1 MDHEN, CDR2 SYDVKM. V lost 2 bases, J lost 5 bases, and 8 bases lay in between. For the CDR3, the DNA is TGTGCCAGCAGTTTACCGTTCCGAGATACGCAGTATTTT. Translation gives CASSLPFRDTQYF.

V is TRBV10-3 and J is TRBJ2-7; TRBD2 matches at 12 bases. Unmatched junction bases numbered 5, after V lost 6 bases and J lost 2 bases. The CDR3 sequence is 15 residues long. Germline V CDR1 and CDR2: ENHRY, SYGVKD. The CDR3 here is CAIRPLAGGPYEQYF. The CDR3 nucleotides read TGTGCCATCAGACCCCTAGCGGGAGGGCCCTACGAGCAGTACTTC.